This entry lists 8 T cell receptor beta chains sequenced from one sample in a study of T cells in severe cutaneous drug reactions. Sequenced patients had Stevens-Johnson syndrome or toxic epidermal necrolysis caused by carbamazepine. Libraries were made by iRepertoire multiplex PCR with TCR subtype-specific primers for bulk and single-cell sequencing. TCRdb re-called the multiplex PCR reads and catalogs CDR3 proteins one per entry, DNA excluded. Seen in this sample are 9,900 or so distinct CDR3 sequences; the ten most common clones hold about 20%. The sequencing sample was made of cells from a skin blister. The source is a human donor with Stevens-Johnson syndrome, a severe cutaneous drug reaction.

This chain uses TRBV20-1 with TRBJ2-1; the D call of TRBD2 rests on TCRdb alone, since no DNA is present to check it. The length of the CDR3 is 14 residues. CDR1 is DFQATT and CDR2 is SNEGSKA in the germline V gene (reference sequence). CDR3 sequence: CSAPPGSAYNEQFF.

The V and J genes are TRBV20-1 and TRBJ2-5; the TRBD2 assignment by TCRdb is unverifiable without DNA. In germline, CDR1 is DFQATT, CDR2 SNEGSKA (reference sequence). The CDR3 sequence is 14 residues long. The CDR3 sequence is CSARDLRRLETQYF.

The chain carries TRBV20-1 and TRBJ2-5; TCRdb calls TRBD1, which cannot be checked without DNA. The V gene's germline CDR1 is DFQATT and CDR2 SNEGSKA (reference sequence). The CDR3 is 14 residues long. CDR3 sequence reads: CSASWAALGETQYF.

This clonotype is called medium-sized (0.01 to 0.1%) based on its frequency. The chain carries TRBV12-3 or TRBV12-4 and TRBJ1-1; TCRdb outputs TRBD1, but without DNA this stays unchecked. The CDR3 has 14 residues. The CDR3 loop is CASSDSGGLTEAFF.

This clonotype is medium-sized by frequency. This chain connects TRBV20-1 to TRBJ2-5. CDR1 and CDR2 from the germline V gene are DFQATT and SNEGSKA (reference sequence). This CDR3 has 15 amino acids. CDR3 in amino acids: CSARLPTYVQETQYF.

The rearrangement links TRBV29-1 to TRBJ2-7; TCRdb's assignment of TRBD2 cannot be checked, as there is no DNA. Germline assignment: CDR1 SQVTM and CDR2 ANQGSEA. CDR3 length equals 14 residues. The CDR3 sequence: CSMGTSGGTYEQYF.

The chain employs TRBV9 and TRBJ2-3; lacking DNA, the TRBD1 call made by TCRdb goes unchecked. CDR3 length equals 14 residues. CDR1 and CDR2 (germline): SGDLS, YYNGEE. CDR3: CASSVQGSTDTQYF.

This chain joins TRBV29-1 and TRBJ1-1; the D call from TCRdb, TRBD1, cannot be confirmed without DNA. The CDR3 loop spans 13 amino acids. The germline V gene has CDR1 SQVTM and CDR2 ANQGSEA. CDR3 sequence: CSVVGGKNTEAFF.